The 5 T cell receptor beta chains below all came from one sample that was sequenced in a study of blood T cell repertoires in COVID-19. The table came from immunoSEQ multiplex PCR; TCRdb's copy has only in-frame clones and leaves some out. The table includes 200,000 to 300,000 clones, more than 70% detected once. The source material was peripheral blood. The receptors derive from a woman in her fifties or sixties with acute or convalescent COVID-19.

The gene calls are TRBV27 and TRBJ2-7, with D possibly matching TRBD2 (6 bases). The V end lost 9 bases, the J end lost 7 bases, and 25 bases lay between the germline ends. The CDR3 is 15 residues long. Germline V gives CDR1 MNHEY, CDR2 SMNVEV (reference sequence). CDR3 protein: CASSRHRDSFGEQYF. The CDR3 DNA follows: TGTGCCAGTTCGCGTCACCGGGACTCCTTTGGGGAGCAGTACTTC.

Worth noting for this clone: Other nucleotide sequences in the sample specify the same CDR3. The V gene is TRBV5-1, the J gene TRBJ2-1, with TRBD2 matching over 15 bases. CDR3 length: 16 residues. J was trimmed by 10 bases and V by 0 bases; bases with no gene match: 5. Germline V CDR1 and CDR2: SGHRS, YFSETQ. CDR3 in DNA: TGCGCCAGCAGCTTGGGGACTAGCGGGAGGGCCGGCGAGCAGTTCTTC. It encodes CASSLGTSGRAGEQFF.

The genes are TRBV10-3 and TRBJ2-7; 11 positions match TRBD2. The J segment lost 7 bases and the V segment lost 2 bases, leaving 7 bases of the junction unmatched. The CDR3 length is 15 residues. In germline, CDR1 is ENHRY, CDR2 SYGVKD. DNA for the CDR3: TGTGCCATCAGTGAGCGGGATAGCGGGAGGGGAGAGCAGTACTTC. Amino acid sequence: CAISERDSGRGEQYF.

This clone was seen just once. The genes are TRBV27 and TRBJ1-1; 12 positions agree with TRBD1. Germline V CDR1 and CDR2: MNHEY, SMNVEV (reference sequence). The V segment lost 4 bases and the J segment 7 bases; nucleotides outside the gene matches: 10. The CDR3 spans 16 residues. Written as DNA, the CDR3 is TGTGCCAGCAGTTCTCGATCCGGGACAGGGGGCGGTGAAGCTTTCTTT. It encodes CASSSRSGTGGGEAFF.

This clone was observed a handful of times. J is TRBJ2-7 and V is TRBV9; 11 bases match TRBD2. Per germline, CDR1 SGDLS and CDR2 YYNGEE. This CDR3 spans 14 amino acids. Losses at the gene ends were 2 bases for V and 6 bases for J; bases not matched to a gene: 4. The CDR3 here is CASSVTSGMGEQYF. The CDR3 DNA reads as TGTGCCAGCAGCGTGACTAGCGGGATGGGCGAGCAGTACTTC. Combining the CDR3 with reference TRBV9 and TRBJ2-7 gives the whole variable domain DSGVTQTPKHLITATGQRVTLRCSPRSGDLSVYWYQQSLDQGLQFLIQYYNGEERAKGNILERFSAQQFPDLHSELNLSSLELGDSALYFCASSVTSGMGEQYFGPGTRLTVT.